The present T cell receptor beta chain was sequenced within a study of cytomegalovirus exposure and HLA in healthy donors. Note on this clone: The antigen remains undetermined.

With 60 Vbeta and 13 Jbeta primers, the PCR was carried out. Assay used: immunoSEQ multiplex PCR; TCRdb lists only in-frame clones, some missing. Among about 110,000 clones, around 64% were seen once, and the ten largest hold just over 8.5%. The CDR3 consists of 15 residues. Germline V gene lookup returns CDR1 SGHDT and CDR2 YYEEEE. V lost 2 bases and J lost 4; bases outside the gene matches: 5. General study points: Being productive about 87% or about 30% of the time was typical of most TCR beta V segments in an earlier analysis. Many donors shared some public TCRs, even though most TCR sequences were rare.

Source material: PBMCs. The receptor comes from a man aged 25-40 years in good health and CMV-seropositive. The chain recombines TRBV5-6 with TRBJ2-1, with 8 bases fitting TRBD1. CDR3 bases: TGTGCCAGCAGCTTACCGGGACAGGTGTACAATGAGCAGTTCTTC. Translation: CASSLPGQVYNEQFF.